This T cell receptor beta chain is from a study of OX40 agonist ivuxolimab in advanced cancers. Study in general: At around 83% male, the cohort had a mean age of roughly 60 years, ranging from roughly 20 to 85.

In regard to this clone: The antigen remains unidentified.

V lost 3 bases, J lost 4 bases, and 16 bases lay in between. CDR3 length equals 15 residues. Germline CDR1 SGHNT, CDR2 YENEEA. General study results and limits: Among T cells, CD8+ cells averaged more expanded clones than CD4+ cells. Some nonresponders likewise displayed low normalized T-cell clonal expansion.

Profiling relied on immunoSEQ multiplex PCR, and the TCRdb table lists in-frame clones only, not all of them. The sample has roughly 28,000 clones, roughly nine tenths seen once. Sequenced material: CD4+ or CD8+ T cells sorted from blood, taken in a trial of the OX40 agonist ivuxolimab. This sequence was found in an adult with an advanced solid tumor such as melanoma, head and neck, liver or kidney cancer. This rearrangement joins TRBV11-3 to TRBJ2-7; possibly TRBD2 for D (5 bases). CDR3 in amino acids: CASSFEPGNQYEQYF. The DNA of the CDR3 is TGTGCCAGCAGCTTCGAGCCCGGGAATCAATACGAGCAGTACTTC.